Below are 30 T cell receptor beta chains sequenced from a single sample in a study of cytomegalovirus exposure and HLA in healthy donors. Generated by immunoSEQ multiplex PCR, the TCRdb table keeps only in-frame clones and is missing some. The repertoire has about 120,000 clones, around 90% of them found once; the top ten carry under 2%. The sequencing input was PBMCs. All receptors derive from a woman aged 18-30 years in good health and CMV-seronegative.

This chain links TRBV2 with TRBJ2-1, with TRBD1 matching 7 bases. V lost 9 bases to trimming and J lost 4 bases; unmatched junction nucleotides: 3. The CDR3 is made up of 12 amino acids. CDR1 is SNHLY and CDR2 is FYNNEI in the germline V gene. CDR3 amino acids: CARPGQYNEQFF. CDR3 nucleotides: TGTGCCAGACCGGGACAGTACAATGAGCAGTTCTTC. Complete variable domain (other parts from reference TRBV2 and TRBJ2-1): EPEVTQTPSHQVTQMGQEVILRCVPISNHLYFYWYRQILGQKVEFLVSFYNNEISEKSEIFDDQFSVERPDGSNFTLKIRSTKLEDSAMYFCARPGQYNEQFFGPGTRLTVL.

The CDR3 nucleotides read TGCGCCAGCAGCCAACGGGGGGCGGGAGGCTACACCTTC. Its translation: CASSQRGAGGYTF. The chain couples TRBV5-1 to TRBJ1-2; D perhaps matches TRBD1 (6 bases). Per the germline V gene, CDR1 is SGHRS and CDR2 is YFSETQ. The CDR3 is 13 residues long. The ends were cut back, 4 bases at V and 8 bases at J, with 15 bases in the middle.

DNA of the CDR3: TGTGCCAGCAGCCGAAGACTAGCGGGAGGGTCCTCCATCGAGCAGTACTTC. This sequence encodes CASSRRLAGGSSIEQYF. V usage is TRBV7-2 and J usage is TRBJ2-7; 14 bases are shared with TRBD2. V dropped 5 bases and J dropped 6; count of bases not matched to a gene: 12. This CDR3 spans 17 amino acids. CDR1 and CDR2 from the germline V gene are SGHTA and FQGNSA. The full variable domain, rest sourced from reference TRBV7-2 and TRBJ2-7, is GAGVSQSPSNKVTEKGKDVELRCDPISGHTALYWYRQSLGQGLEFLIYFQGNSAPDKSGLPSDRFSAERTGGSVSTLTIQRTQQEDSAVYLCASSRRLAGGSSIEQYFGPGTRLTVT.

This clone was recorded only once. The chain couples TRBV7-2 to TRBJ2-5, with a possible D match to TRBD2 (6 bases). Looked up from germline, CDR1 is SGHTA and CDR2 is FQGNSA. The CDR3 contains 15 residues. V was cut by 1 base and J by 1 base, with 10 bases left in between. This CDR3 reads CASSLVGGIQETQYF. CDR3 sequence (DNA): TGTGCCAGCAGCTTAGTAGGCGGGATCCAAGAGACCCAGTACTTC. Supplemented by reference TRBV7-2 and TRBJ2-5, the full variable domain reads GAGVSQSPSNKVTEKGKDVELRCDPISGHTALYWYRQSLGQGLEFLIYFQGNSAPDKSGLPSDRFSAERTGGSVSTLTIQRTQQEDSAVYLCASSLVGGIQETQYFGPGTRLLVL.

The chain couples TRBV6-6 to TRBJ2-7, with a weak D call TRBD1 (5 bases). The ends were cut back, 2 bases at V and 5 bases at J, with 13 bases in the middle. CDR1 MNHNY and CDR2 SVGAGI come from the germline V gene (reference sequence). The CDR3 is 14 amino acids. The CDR3 nucleotides read TGTGCCAGCAGTTACCGCAGGGCGGCAGACGAGCAGTACTTC. Amino acids: CASSYRRAADEQYF.

The CDR3 spells CASSLSRGSGGAKNIQYF. CDR3 in DNA: TGTGCCAGCAGCTTAAGCCGCGGTAGCGGGGGTGCCAAAAACATTCAGTACTTC. This chain connects TRBV7-2 to TRBJ2-4, with 9 bases identical to TRBD2. Germline CDR1 SGHTA, CDR2 FQGNSA. Trimming cost V 2 bases and J 1 base; bases outside gene matches: 9. The CDR3 sequence is 18 residues long.

The genes are TRBV7-8 and TRBJ2-7; TRBD2 is a possible D gene (5 bases). From germline, CDR1 is SGHVS and CDR2 FQNEAQ. This CDR3 comprises 13 residues. The ends were cut back, 2 bases at V and 2 bases at J, with 7 bases in the middle. The CDR3 region has the DNA TGTGCCAGCAGCTTAACCGGGACCTACGAGCAGTACTTC. It is translated as CASSLTGTYEQYF. Variable domain in full (rest from reference TRBV7-8 and TRBJ2-7): GAGVSQSPRYKVAKRGQDVALRCDPISGHVSLFWYQQALGQGPEFLTYFQNEAQLDKSGLPSDRFFAERPEGSVSTLKIQRTQQEDSAVYLCASSLTGTYEQYFGPGTRLTVT.

The V call is TRBV7-2, the J call TRBJ2-2, with TRBD1 matching over 8 bases. J gave up 4 bases and V 6 bases, and 7 bases lay outside the gene matches. The CDR3 is made up of 15 amino acids. The germline V gene has CDR1 SGHTA and CDR2 FQGNSA. CDR3 in amino acids: CASSSPGQVTGELFF. As DNA, the CDR3 is TGTGCCAGCAGTTCACCGGGACAGGTCACCGGGGAGCTGTTTTTT.

The rearrangement joins TRBV4-2 to TRBJ1-2; TRBD1 matches at 9 bases. The germline gives CDR1 LGHNA, CDR2 YNFKEQ. V trimming: 4 bases; J trimming: 9 bases; junction bases outside the gene matches: 9. The CDR3 has 14 amino acids. For the CDR3, the DNA is TGTGCCAGCAGCCCGGGGACAGGGTTTGAAAGCTACACCTTC. This codes for CASSPGTGFESYTF.

The CDR3 is CASSPGTGSYNEQFF. CDR3 sequence (DNA): TGTGCCAGCAGCCCGGGGACAGGCTCCTACAATGAGCAGTTCTTC. The J gene is TRBJ2-1, the V gene TRBV11-3; the match to TRBD1 covers 8 bases. V gave up 5 bases and J gave up 0 bases; unmatched junction bases: 3. Per germline, CDR1 SGHNT and CDR2 YENEEA. The CDR3 contains 15 residues.

This chain joins TRBV5-6 and TRBJ2-7; 9 bases align to TRBD2. The V gene end was trimmed by 5 bases and the J gene end by 2 bases; junction bases not matched to a gene: 2. The CDR3 is 13 amino acids. The V gene's germline CDR1 is SGHDT and CDR2 YYEEEE. CDR3 coding DNA: TGTGCCAGCAGGTTAGCGGGGGCCTACGAGCAGTACTTC. Its translation is CASRLAGAYEQYF.

The chain employs TRBV19 and TRBJ1-5; 7 nucleotides line up with TRBD1. This CDR3 is 15 amino acids long. Trimming at V came to 1 base and at J to 6 bases, leaving 6 bases not matched to a gene. Germline assignment: CDR1 LNHDA and CDR2 SQIVND (reference sequence). The CDR3 coding sequence is TGTGCCAGTAGTATAGCAGACAGGGCTGGTCAGCCCCAGCATTTT. It encodes CASSIADRAGQPQHF.

The genes are TRBV27 and TRBJ2-7; D is unresolved. This CDR3 is 11 amino acids long. V was shortened by 4 bases and J by 3 bases, with 4 bases between the two germline ends. Germline CDR1 is MNHEY and CDR2 is SMNVEV (reference sequence). The CDR3 loop reads CASSSYYEQYF. CDR3 DNA sequence: TGTGCCAGCAGTTCTTACTACGAGCAGTACTTC.

The V call is TRBV28, the J call TRBJ1-5; perhaps TRBD1 as D (5 bases). The CDR3 extends over 14 amino acids. Germline V gene lookup returns CDR1 MDHEN and CDR2 SYDVKM. The V end lost 2 bases, the J end lost 4 bases, and 9 bases lay between the germline ends. The CDR3, as DNA: TGTGCCAGCAGTTTAAGGTCAGGGAATCAGCCCCAGCATTTT. Its protein product is CASSLRSGNQPQHF.

The chain is built from TRBV20-1 and TRBJ2-1; D not certain. This CDR3 has 11 amino acids. From germline, CDR1 is DFQATT and CDR2 SNEGSKA (reference sequence). Trimming took 5 bases from V and 9 from J, leaving 11 bases between them. The CDR3 sequence is CSAEEIIEQFF. The DNA of the CDR3 is TGCAGTGCTGAGGAAATTATTGAGCAGTTCTTC.

The chain is built from TRBV11-2 and TRBJ1-6; D not certain. This CDR3 contains 13 residues. V dropped 11 bases and J dropped 7 bases, with 15 bases sitting between them. Germline values: CDR1 SGHAT, CDR2 FQNNGV. The CDR3: CAGREVTNSPLHF. CDR3 DNA: TGTGCCGGGCGGGAGGTGACAAATTCACCCCTCCACTTT. Full variable domain (missing parts from reference TRBV11-2 and TRBJ1-6): EAGVAQSPRYKIIEKRQSVAFWCNPISGHATLYWYQQILGQGPKLLIQFQNNGVVDDSQLPKDRFSAERLKGVDSTLKIQPAKLEDSAVYLCAGREVTNSPLHFGNGTRLTVT.

V usage is TRBV25-1 and J usage is TRBJ2-5; D is possibly TRBD2 (5 bases). Deletions cut 5 bases from V and 0 bases from J, with 10 bases between. The CDR3 extends over 14 amino acids. The germline CDR1 and CDR2 sequences are MGHDK and SYGVNS. CDR3: CASSRTDHQETQYF. The CDR3 DNA reads as TGTGCCAGCAGTAGGACTGACCACCAAGAGACCCAGTACTTC.

V gene TRBV2 combines with J gene TRBJ1-1; 7 nucleotides align to TRBD1. The J segment lost 1 base and the V segment lost 7 bases, leaving 0 bases of the junction unmatched. The CDR3 contains 12 residues. Germline lookup yields CDR1 SNHLY and CDR2 FYNNEI. The CDR3 region has the DNA TGTGCCAGCAACAGGGGGAACACTGAAGCTTTCTTT. Protein sequence: CASNRGNTEAFF.

The rearrangement links TRBV7-9 to TRBJ1-4; D is uncertain. The length of the CDR3 is 14 residues. V was cut by 5 bases and J by 7 bases, with 14 bases left in between. Germline V gives CDR1 SEHNR, CDR2 FQNEAQ (reference sequence). CDR3 nucleotide sequence: TGTGCCAGCAGCCTACCCCGGGGAGCTGAAAAACTGTTTTTT. Translation: CASSLPRGAEKLFF.

V is TRBV30 and J is TRBJ1-4; 7 bases are shared with TRBD1. Germline values: CDR1 GTSNPN, CDR2 SVGIG (reference sequence). The CDR3 runs 13 residues. The V and J ends lost 2 bases and 7 bases, in that order; junction bases with no gene match: 4. The CDR3 loop is CAWSRQGAEKLFF. CDR3 nucleotides: TGTGCCTGGAGTCGACAGGGTGCTGAAAAACTGTTTTTT.

The V call is TRBV2, the J call TRBJ1-2; TRBD1 matches at 8 bases. Germline values: CDR1 SNHLY, CDR2 FYNNEI. Germline trimming cut 3 bases from V and 10 bases from J; bases unmatched to any gene: 13. There are 15 residues in the CDR3. CDR3 sequence: CASSEKNRDRLSYTF. CDR3 bases: TGTGCCAGCAGTGAGAAAAACCGGGACAGGTTGTCCTACACCTTC.

The chain recombines TRBV6-5 with TRBJ1-2, with 12 nucleotides matching TRBD1. Germline CDR1 reads MNHEY; CDR2 reads SVGAGI. The CDR3 runs to 15 residues. J lost 4 bases, V lost 5 bases, and 5 bases had no gene match. The CDR3 protein is CASSRDRGRPYGYTF. The CDR3 DNA reads as TGTGCCAGCAGTCGGGACAGGGGGCGCCCCTATGGCTACACCTTC.

This clone was found once. The V gene is TRBV5-6, the J gene TRBJ1-1; 8 bases agree with TRBD1. The CDR3 is 14 residues long. Germline lookup yields CDR1 SGHDT and CDR2 YYEEEE. The trim removed 0 bases at V and 5 bases at J, leaving 3 bases unmatched. DNA for the CDR3: TGTGCCAGCAGCTTGGCAGGGGGCGGAACTGAAGCTTTCTTT. Translation: CASSLAGGGTEAFF.

The chain joins TRBV30 to TRBJ2-5, with 10 nucleotides matching TRBD1. The CDR3 contains 18 residues. J was trimmed by 5 bases and V by 1 base; bases with no gene match: 16. Germline CDR1 and CDR2: GTSNPN and SVGIG (reference sequence). CDR3 in DNA: TGTGCCTGGAGTGGGAATGCCGGGACAGGGGTCTTTCTGGAGACCCAGTACTTC. This sequence encodes CAWSGNAGTGVFLETQYF.

This chain connects TRBV11-3 to TRBJ2-5; 9 nucleotides line up with TRBD2. This CDR3 contains 19 residues. From germline, CDR1 is SGHNT and CDR2 YENEEA. Losses at the gene ends were 4 bases for V and 2 bases for J; bases not matched to a gene: 17. CDR3 loop: CASSYGAVGAGGHQETQYF. The DNA of the CDR3 is TGTGCCAGCAGCTACGGGGCGGTTGGAGCGGGGGGCCATCAAGAGACCCAGTACTTC.

V gene TRBV27 combines with J gene TRBJ1-5; D unresolved. With 3 bases removed from V and 2 bases from J, the gap between germline ends came to 14 bases. CDR3 size: 16 residues. Per germline, CDR1 MNHEY and CDR2 SMNVEV (reference sequence). The CDR3 DNA follows: TGTGCCAGCAGTTTTGGCCCGCCGAGGGGCAATCAGCCCCAGCATTTT. Translation: CASSFGPPRGNQPQHF.

V and J are TRBV6-4 and TRBJ2-3; 8 nucleotides agree with TRBD1. The CDR3 loop spans 15 amino acids. In germline, CDR1 is MRHNA, CDR2 SNTAGT. V trimming: 5 bases; J trimming: 1 base; junction bases outside the gene matches: 5. This chain's CDR3 is CASSPGQGGTDTQYF. The CDR3 DNA reads TGTGCCAGCAGTCCCGGACAGGGTGGCACAGATACGCAGTATTTT.

The chain has TRBV6-5 and TRBJ1-1; D gene uncertain. V lost 3 bases, J lost 11 bases, and 16 bases lay in between. Per the germline V gene, CDR1 is MNHEY and CDR2 is SVGAGI. The CDR3 sequence is 13 residues long. The CDR3 DNA reads TGTGCCAGCAGTTATGGCCGGGGAACTTGGGCTTTCTTT. Protein: CASSYGRGTWAFF.

The CDR3 nucleotides are TGTGCCAGCAGCAGTACCGGTAGCGAGGTCAAAAACATTCAGTACTTC. Protein: CASSSTGSEVKNIQYF. The chain joins TRBV6-6 to TRBJ2-4; possible D gene TRBD2, 5 bases. The length of the CDR3 is 16 residues. Trimming took off 6 bases at V and 3 bases at J, with 18 bases between the two ends. Germline values: CDR1 MNHNY, CDR2 SVGAGI (reference sequence).

The rearrangement joins TRBV10-3 to TRBJ2-2; D is perhaps TRBD2 (6 bases). The CDR3 has 15 residues. Germline lookup yields CDR1 ENHRY and CDR2 SYGVKD. Trimming took off 6 bases at V and 7 bases at J, with 18 bases between the two ends. CDR3 sequence reads: CAISLLLASGGELFF. The CDR3, as DNA: TGTGCCATCAGCCTATTACTAGCCTCGGGCGGGGAGCTGTTTTTT.